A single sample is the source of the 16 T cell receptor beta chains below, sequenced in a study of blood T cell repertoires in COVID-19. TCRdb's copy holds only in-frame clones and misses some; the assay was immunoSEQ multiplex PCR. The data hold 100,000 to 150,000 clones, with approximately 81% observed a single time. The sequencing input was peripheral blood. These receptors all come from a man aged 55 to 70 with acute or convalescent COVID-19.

The CDR3 DNA reads as TGTGCCAGCAGTACTAATAGCGGGAGGGCCCCCAGTGAGCAGTTCTTC. This codes for CASSTNSGRAPSEQFF. The chain employs TRBV2 and TRBJ2-1, with TRBD2 matching over 11 bases. The V and J ends lost 5 bases and 9 bases, in that order; junction bases with no gene match: 12. The CDR3 runs 16 residues. Germline V gene lookup returns CDR1 SNHLY and CDR2 FYNNEI.

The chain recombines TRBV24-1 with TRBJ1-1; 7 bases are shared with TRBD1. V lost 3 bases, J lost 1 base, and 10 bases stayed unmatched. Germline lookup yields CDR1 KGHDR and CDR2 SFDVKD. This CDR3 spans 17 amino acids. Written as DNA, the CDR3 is TGTGCCACCAGTGATCCGGGGGTCGGGACAGAGAACACTGAAGCTTTCTTT. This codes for CATSDPGVGTENTEAFF.

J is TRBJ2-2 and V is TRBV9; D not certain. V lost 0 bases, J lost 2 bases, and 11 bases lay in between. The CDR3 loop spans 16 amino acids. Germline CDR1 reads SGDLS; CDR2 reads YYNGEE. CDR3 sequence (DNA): TGTGCCAGCAGCGTAGAGTCGGCGGTTAACACCGGGGAGCTGTTTTTT. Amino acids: CASSVESAVNTGELFF.

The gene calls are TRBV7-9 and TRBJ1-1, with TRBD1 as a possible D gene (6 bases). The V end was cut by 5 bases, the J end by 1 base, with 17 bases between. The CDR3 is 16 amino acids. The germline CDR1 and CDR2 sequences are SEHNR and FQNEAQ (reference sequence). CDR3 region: CASSPGARGTNTEAFF. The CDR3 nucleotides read TGTGCCAGCAGCCCTGGGGCGAGGGGGACGAACACTGAAGCTTTCTTT.

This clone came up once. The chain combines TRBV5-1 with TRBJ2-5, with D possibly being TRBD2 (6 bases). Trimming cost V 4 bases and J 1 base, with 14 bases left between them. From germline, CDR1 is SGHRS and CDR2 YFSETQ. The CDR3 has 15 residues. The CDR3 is CASSLPGTSQETQYF. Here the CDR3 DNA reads TGCGCCAGCAGCCTGCCCGGGACTTCCCAAGAGACCCAGTACTTC.

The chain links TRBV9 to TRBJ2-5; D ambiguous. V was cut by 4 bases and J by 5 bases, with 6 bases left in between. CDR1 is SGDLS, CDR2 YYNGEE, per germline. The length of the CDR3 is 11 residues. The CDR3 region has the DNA TGTGCCAGCAGCCACGGGGAGACCCAGTACTTC. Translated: CASSHGETQYF. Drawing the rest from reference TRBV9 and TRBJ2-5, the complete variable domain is DSGVTQTPKHLITATGQRVTLRCSPRSGDLSVYWYQQSLDQGLQFLIQYYNGEERAKGNILERFSAQQFPDLHSELNLSSLELGDSALYFCASSHGETQYFGPGTRLLVL.

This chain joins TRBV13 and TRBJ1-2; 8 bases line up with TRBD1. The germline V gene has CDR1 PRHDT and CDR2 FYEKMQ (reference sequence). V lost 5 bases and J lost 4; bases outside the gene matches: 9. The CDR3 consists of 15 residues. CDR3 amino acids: CASSKMDRAGYGYTF. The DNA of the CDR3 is TGTGCCAGCAGCAAAATGGACAGGGCTGGCTATGGCTACACCTTC.

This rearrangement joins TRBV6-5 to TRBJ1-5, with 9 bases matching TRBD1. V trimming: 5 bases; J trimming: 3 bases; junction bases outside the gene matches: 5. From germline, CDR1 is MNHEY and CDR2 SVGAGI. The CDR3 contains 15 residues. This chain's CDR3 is CASSQTGGDNQPQHF. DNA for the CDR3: TGTGCCAGCAGTCAAACAGGGGGCGACAATCAGCCCCAGCATTTT.

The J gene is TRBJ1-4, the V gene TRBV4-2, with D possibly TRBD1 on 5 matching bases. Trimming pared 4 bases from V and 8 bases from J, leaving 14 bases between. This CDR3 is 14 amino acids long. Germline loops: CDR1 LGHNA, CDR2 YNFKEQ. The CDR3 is CASSLTGGWEKLFF. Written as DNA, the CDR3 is TGTGCCAGCAGCCTTACGGGGGGATGGGAAAAACTGTTTTTT.

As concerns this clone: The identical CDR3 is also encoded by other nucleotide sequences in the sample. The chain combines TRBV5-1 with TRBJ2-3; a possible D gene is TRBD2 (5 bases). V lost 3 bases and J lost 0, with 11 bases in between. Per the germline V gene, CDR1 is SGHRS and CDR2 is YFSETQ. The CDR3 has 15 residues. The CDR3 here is CASSSSGDSTDTQYF. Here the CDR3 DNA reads TGCGCCAGCAGCTCGTCCGGGGATAGCACAGATACGCAGTATTTT.

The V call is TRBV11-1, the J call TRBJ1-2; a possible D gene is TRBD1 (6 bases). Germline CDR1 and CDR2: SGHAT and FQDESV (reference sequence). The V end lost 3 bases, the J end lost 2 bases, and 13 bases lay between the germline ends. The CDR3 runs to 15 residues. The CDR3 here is CASSFRAGANYGYTF. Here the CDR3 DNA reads TGTGCCAGCAGCTTTCGGGCAGGGGCGAACTATGGCTACACCTTC.

CDR3 coding DNA: TGTGCCAGCAGCTTGGCAAGCTCCTACAATGAGCAGTTCTTC. Its protein is CASSLASSYNEQFF. This chain uses TRBV11-3 with TRBJ2-1; D is undetermined. The CDR3 is 14 residues long. V dropped 3 bases and J dropped 0 bases, with 6 bases sitting between them. Germline CDR1 reads SGHNT; CDR2 reads YENEEA.

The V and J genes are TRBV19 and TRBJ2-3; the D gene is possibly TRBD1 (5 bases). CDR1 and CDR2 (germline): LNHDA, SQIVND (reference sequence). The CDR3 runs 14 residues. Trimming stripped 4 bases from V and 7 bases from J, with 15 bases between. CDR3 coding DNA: TGTGCCAGTAGTACCCAGGGAACATTAAATACGCAGTATTTT. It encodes CASSTQGTLNTQYF.

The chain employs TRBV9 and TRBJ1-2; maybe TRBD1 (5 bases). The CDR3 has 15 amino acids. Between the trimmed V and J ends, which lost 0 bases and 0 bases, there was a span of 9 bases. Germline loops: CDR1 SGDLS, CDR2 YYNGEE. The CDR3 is CASSVGQTANYGYTF. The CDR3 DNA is TGTGCCAGCAGCGTAGGACAGACTGCTAACTATGGCTACACCTTC.

The CDR3 DNA is TGCGCCAGCAGCTTGGTAGCGGGGGACTACAATGAGCAGTTCTTC. This codes for CASSLVAGDYNEQFF. V and J are TRBV5-1 and TRBJ2-1; TRBD2 matches 9 bases. CDR1 and CDR2 from the germline V gene are SGHRS and YFSETQ. The CDR3 contains 15 residues. V was clipped by 0 bases and J by 3 bases; unmatched bases: 1.

CDR3 bases: TGTGCCACCAGCAGAACAAGGGGCTACAATGAGCAGTTCTTC. Amino acid sequence: CATSRTRGYNEQFF. The rearrangement joins TRBV15 to TRBJ2-1; possible D gene TRBD1, 5 bases. Germline V gene sequence: CDR1 LNHNV, CDR2 YYDKDF (reference sequence). Trimming took 2 bases from V and 3 from J, leaving 8 bases between them. CDR3 length: 14 residues.